These 9 T cell receptor beta chains were all obtained from the same sample, sequenced in a study of OX40 agonist ivuxolimab in advanced cancers. TCRdb's copy holds only in-frame clones and misses some; the assay was immunoSEQ multiplex PCR. The table records some 77,000 clones, about 86% of them present only once. The sequenced sample was CD4+ or CD8+ T cells sorted from blood, obtained in a trial of the OX40 agonist ivuxolimab. Every receptor here comes from an adult with an advanced solid tumor such as melanoma, head and neck, liver or kidney cancer.

In DNA form, the CDR3 reads TGTGCCAGCTACTTCCCCCGGTCCCACTATGGCTACACCTTC. Its translation is CASYFPRSHYGYTF. The V and J genes are TRBV6-1 and TRBJ1-2; D gene uncertain. CDR3 length equals 14 residues. The germline V gene encodes CDR1 MNHNS and CDR2 SASEGT. V lost 8 bases, J lost 3 bases, and 16 bases lay in between.

This clone has only one observation. The gene calls are TRBV5-1 and TRBJ2-7; D call uncertain. This CDR3 is built from 13 residues. V was trimmed by 1 base and J by 3 bases, leaving 8 bases between them. Germline V gene data show CDR1 as SGHRS and CDR2 as YFSETQ. CDR3 amino acids: CASSLSLNYEQYF. The CDR3 DNA reads as TGCGCCAGCAGCTTGTCTCTCAACTACGAGCAGTACTTC.

The chain combines TRBV18 with TRBJ1-3; no clear D gene. V was clipped by 1 base and J by 0 bases, with 7 bases between them. CDR1 is KGHSH, CDR2 LQKENI, per germline. This CDR3 comprises 15 residues. CDR3 residues: CASSPLQNSGNTIYF. The CDR3 bases are TGTGCCAGCTCACCACTGCAGAACTCTGGAAACACCATATATTTT. The variable domain in full, completed from reference TRBV18 and TRBJ1-3, reads NAGVMQNPRHLVRRRGQEARLRCSPMKGHSHVYWYRQLPEEGLKFMVYLQKENIIDESGMPKERFSAEFPKEGPSILRIQQVVRGDSAAYFCASSPLQNSGNTIYFGEGSWLTVV.

CDR3 amino acids: CASSTTTGYEKLFF. The CDR3 DNA reads TGTGCCAGCAGTACTACCACAGGGTATGAAAAACTGTTTTTT. The chain recombines TRBV7-2 with TRBJ1-4, with D maybe TRBD1 (6 bases). Germline CDR1 SGHTA, CDR2 FQGNSA. CDR3 size: 14 residues. The V gene lost 6 bases and the J gene lost 6 bases, with 14 bases spanning the gap.

V and J are TRBV10-3 and TRBJ2-1; 14 nucleotides line up with TRBD2. The CDR3 contains 17 residues. Germline lookup yields CDR1 ENHRY and CDR2 SYGVKD. The J segment lost 4 bases and the V segment lost 7 bases, leaving 9 bases of the junction unmatched. CDR3 region: CAIIMTSGRGDYNEQFF. CDR3 DNA sequence: TGTGCCATCATTATGACTAGCGGGAGGGGTGATTACAATGAGCAGTTCTTC.

The V gene is TRBV9, the J gene TRBJ2-1; D gene uncertain. From germline, CDR1 is SGDLS and CDR2 YYNGEE. Trimming removed 0 bases from V and 4 bases from J, with 11 bases in between. This CDR3 comprises 15 residues. CDR3 nucleotide sequence: TGTGCCAGCAGCGTAGCGGGCCGATCTTACAATGAGCAGTTCTTC. It specifies CASSVAGRSYNEQFF.

The CDR3 loop is CASSLVLRDRYGYTF. The DNA of the CDR3 is TGTGCCAGCAGCTTAGTACTCAGAGATCGATATGGCTACACCTTC. The V call is TRBV7-2, the J call TRBJ1-2; the D is unclear. The CDR3 has 15 amino acids. Germline values: CDR1 SGHTA, CDR2 FQGNSA. V lost 1 base and J 5 bases, leaving 14 bases between the germline ends.

This clone was counted a few times. This rearrangement joins TRBV28 to TRBJ2-7, with D perhaps TRBD1 (6 bases). This CDR3 has 13 residues. Germline assignment: CDR1 MDHEN and CDR2 SYDVKM. The ends were cut back, 6 bases at V and 6 bases at J, with 15 bases in the middle. In DNA form, the CDR3 reads TGTGCCAGCAGCCGGGACACCTACACCGAGCAGTACTTC. Its translation: CASSRDTYTEQYF.

This chain joins TRBV7-2 and TRBJ1-2, with D perhaps TRBD1 (5 bases). Trimming cost V 2 bases and J 6 bases, with 16 bases left between them. Germline CDR1 is SGHTA and CDR2 is FQGNSA. This CDR3 has 15 amino acids. The CDR3 nucleotides read TGTGCCAGCAGCTTAACGTCAGGGTACAGCCATGGCTACACCTTC. Translated: CASSLTSGYSHGYTF.